The following is a TCR beta chain sequence with its context. The data were obtained in a study of blood T cell repertoires in COVID-19. In the study overall: The United States, Italy and Spain were the sources of the acute and convalescent COVID-19 samples.

There are 15 residues in the CDR3. J was trimmed by 6 bases and V by 4 bases; bases with no gene match: 10. The germline CDR1 and CDR2 sequences are LNHDA and SQIVND (reference sequence). Clones were sequenced by immunoSEQ multiplex PCR, and TCRdb holds only the in-frame ones, with some missing. The sample shows more than 200,000 clones, 80% to 85% of them seen only once. The sequenced material came from peripheral blood. The source is a man aged 55 to 69 with acute or convalescent COVID-19. The rearrangement links TRBV19 to TRBJ1-1, with TRBD1 matching 8 bases. The CDR3 DNA follows: TGTGCCAGTAGTACCCTACAGGGGGGTCGGGCTGAAGCTTTCTTT. Amino acid sequence: CASSTLQGGRAEAFF.